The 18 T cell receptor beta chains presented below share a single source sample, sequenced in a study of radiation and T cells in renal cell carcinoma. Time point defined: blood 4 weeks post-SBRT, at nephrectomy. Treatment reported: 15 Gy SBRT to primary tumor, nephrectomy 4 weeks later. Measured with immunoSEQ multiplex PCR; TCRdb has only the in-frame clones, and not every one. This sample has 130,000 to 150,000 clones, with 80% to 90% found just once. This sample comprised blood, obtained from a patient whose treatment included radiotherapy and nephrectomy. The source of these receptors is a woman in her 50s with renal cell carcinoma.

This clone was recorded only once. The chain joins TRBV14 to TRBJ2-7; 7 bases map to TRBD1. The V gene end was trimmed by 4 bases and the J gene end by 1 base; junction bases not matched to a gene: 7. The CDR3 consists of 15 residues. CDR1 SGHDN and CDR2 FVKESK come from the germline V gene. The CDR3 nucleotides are TGTGCCAGCAGCCCACAGGGGATAGCGTCCTACGAGCAGTACTTC. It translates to CASSPQGIASYEQYF.

The CDR3: CASRKVASPPYNEQFF. The CDR3, as DNA: TGTGCCAGCAGAAAAGTAGCTAGCCCTCCCTACAATGAGCAGTTCTTC. V is TRBV6-6 and J is TRBJ2-1; tentatively, D is TRBD2 (5 bases). Trimming left V 6 bases short and J 2 bases short, with 17 bases between. The CDR3 has 16 amino acids. Germline assignment: CDR1 MNHNY and CDR2 SVGAGI (reference sequence).

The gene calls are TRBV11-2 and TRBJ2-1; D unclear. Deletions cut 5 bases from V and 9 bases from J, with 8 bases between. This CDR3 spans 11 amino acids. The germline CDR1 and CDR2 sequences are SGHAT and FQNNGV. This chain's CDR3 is CASSRVGEQFF. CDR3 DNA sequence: TGTGCCAGCAGCCGAGTAGGTGAGCAGTTCTTC.

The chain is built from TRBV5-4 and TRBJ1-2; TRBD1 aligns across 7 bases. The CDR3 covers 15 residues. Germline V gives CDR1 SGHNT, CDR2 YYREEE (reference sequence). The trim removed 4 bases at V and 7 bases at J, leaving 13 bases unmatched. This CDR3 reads CASSDSTGSFFGYTF. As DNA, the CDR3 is TGTGCCAGCAGCGACTCGACAGGGTCCTTTTTTGGCTACACCTTC. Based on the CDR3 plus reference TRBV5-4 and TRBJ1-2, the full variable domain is ETGVTQSPTHLIKTRGQQVTLRCSSQSGHNTVSWYQQALGQGPQFIFQYYREEENGRGNFPPRFSGLQFPNYSSELNVNALELDDSALYLCASSDSTGSFFGYTFGSGTRLTVV.

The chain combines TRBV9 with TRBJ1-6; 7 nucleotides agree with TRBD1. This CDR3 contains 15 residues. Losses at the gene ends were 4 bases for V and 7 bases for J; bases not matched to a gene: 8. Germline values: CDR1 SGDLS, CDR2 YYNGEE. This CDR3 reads CASSSRGTANSPLHF. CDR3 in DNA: TGTGCCAGCAGCTCGCGCGGGACAGCCAATTCACCCCTCCACTTT. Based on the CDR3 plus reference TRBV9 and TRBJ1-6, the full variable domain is DSGVTQTPKHLITATGQRVTLRCSPRSGDLSVYWYQQSLDQGLQFLIQYYNGEERAKGNILERFSAQQFPDLHSELNLSSLELGDSALYFCASSSRGTANSPLHFGNGTRLTVT.

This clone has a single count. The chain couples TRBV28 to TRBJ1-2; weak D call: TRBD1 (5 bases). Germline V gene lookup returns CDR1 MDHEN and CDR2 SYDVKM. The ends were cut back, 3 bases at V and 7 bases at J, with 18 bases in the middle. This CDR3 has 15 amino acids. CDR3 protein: CASSFPGARSGGYTF. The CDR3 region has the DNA TGTGCCAGCAGTTTCCCCGGGGCCCGCTCTGGTGGCTACACCTTC.

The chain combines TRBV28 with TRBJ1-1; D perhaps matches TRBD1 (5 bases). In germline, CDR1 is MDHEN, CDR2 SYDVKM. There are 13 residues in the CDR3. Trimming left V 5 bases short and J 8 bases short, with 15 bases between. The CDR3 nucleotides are TGTGCCAGCAGTCCTCCGGGGGATCAGGAAGCTTTCTTT. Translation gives CASSPPGDQEAFF.

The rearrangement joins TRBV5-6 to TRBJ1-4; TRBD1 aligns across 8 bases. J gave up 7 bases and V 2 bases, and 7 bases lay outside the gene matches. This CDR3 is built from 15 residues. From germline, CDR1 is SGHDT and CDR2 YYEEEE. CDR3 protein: CASSFGTGTIEKLFF. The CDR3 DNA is TGTGCCAGCAGCTTTGGGACAGGAACGATTGAAAAACTGTTTTTT.

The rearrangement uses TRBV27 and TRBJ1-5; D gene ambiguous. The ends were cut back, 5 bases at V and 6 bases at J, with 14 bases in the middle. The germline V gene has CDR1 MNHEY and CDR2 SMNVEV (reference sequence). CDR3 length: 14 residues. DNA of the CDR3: TGTGCCAGCAGTGGGGATGAGGCCGGTCAGCCCCAGCATTTT. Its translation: CASSGDEAGQPQHF.

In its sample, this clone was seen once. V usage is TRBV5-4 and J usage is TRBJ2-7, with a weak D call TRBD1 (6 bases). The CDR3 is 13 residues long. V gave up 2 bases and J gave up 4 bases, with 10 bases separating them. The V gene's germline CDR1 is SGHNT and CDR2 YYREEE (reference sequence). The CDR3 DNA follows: TGTGCCAGCAGCTTTGCAGGGGCTTACGAGCAGTACTTC. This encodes CASSFAGAYEQYF.

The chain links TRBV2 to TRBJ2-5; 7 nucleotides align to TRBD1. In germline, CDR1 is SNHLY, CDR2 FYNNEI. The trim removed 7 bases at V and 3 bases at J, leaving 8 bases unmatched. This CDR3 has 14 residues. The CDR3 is CASKPGTEKETQYF. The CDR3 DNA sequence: TGTGCCAGCAAACCCGGGACAGAAAAAGAGACCCAGTACTTC.

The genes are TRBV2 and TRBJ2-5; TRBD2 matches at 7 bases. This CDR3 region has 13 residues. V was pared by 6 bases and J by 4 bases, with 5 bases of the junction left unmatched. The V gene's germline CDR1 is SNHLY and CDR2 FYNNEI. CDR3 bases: TGTGCCAGCAGCCGGGGGGACGGAGAGACCCAGTACTTC. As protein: CASSRGDGETQYF. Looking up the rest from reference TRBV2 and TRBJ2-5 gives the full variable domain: EPEVTQTPSHQVTQMGQEVILRCVPISNHLYFYWYRQILGQKVEFLVSFYNNEISEKSEIFDDQFSVERPDGSNFTLKIRSTKLEDSAMYFCASSRGDGETQYFGPGTRLLVL.

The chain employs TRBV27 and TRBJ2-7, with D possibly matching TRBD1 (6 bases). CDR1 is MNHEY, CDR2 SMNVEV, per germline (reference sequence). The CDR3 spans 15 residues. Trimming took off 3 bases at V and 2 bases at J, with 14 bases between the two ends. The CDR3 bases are TGTGCCAGCAGTTTTAGCCGGGACAAGGCCTACGAGCAGTACTTC. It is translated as CASSFSRDKAYEQYF.

CDR3 sequence reads: CASTTGYNTEAFF. In nucleotides, the CDR3 is TGTGCCAGCACCACGGGGTATAACACTGAAGCTTTCTTT. This chain connects TRBV2 to TRBJ1-1; D remains ambiguous. The CDR3 sequence is 13 residues long. Between the trimmed V and J ends, which lost 7 bases and 2 bases, there was a span of 11 bases. CDR1 is SNHLY, CDR2 FYNNEI, per germline.

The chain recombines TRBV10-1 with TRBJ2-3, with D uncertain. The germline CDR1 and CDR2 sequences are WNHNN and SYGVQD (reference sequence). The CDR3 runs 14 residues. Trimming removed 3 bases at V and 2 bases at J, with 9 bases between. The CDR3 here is CASSEVGNTDTQYF. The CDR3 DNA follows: TGCGCCAGCAGTGAAGTAGGCAACACAGATACGCAGTATTTT.

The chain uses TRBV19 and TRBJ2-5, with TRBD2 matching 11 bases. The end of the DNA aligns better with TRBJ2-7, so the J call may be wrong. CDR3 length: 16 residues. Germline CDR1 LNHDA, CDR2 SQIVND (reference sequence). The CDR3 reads CASSILAGGSTYEQYF. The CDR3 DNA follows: TGTGCCAGTAGTATACTAGCGGGAGGCTCTACCTACGAGCAGTACTTC.

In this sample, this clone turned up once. CDR3 sequence reads: CASRSMFMNTEAFF. The CDR3 region has the DNA TGCGCCAGCAGGAGTATGTTCATGAACACTGAAGCTTTCTTT. V usage is TRBV4-1 and J usage is TRBJ1-1; D is uncertain. Germline values: CDR1 MGHRA, CDR2 YSYEKL. Between the trimmed V and J ends, which lost 6 bases and 0 bases, there was a span of 11 bases. This CDR3 region has 14 residues.

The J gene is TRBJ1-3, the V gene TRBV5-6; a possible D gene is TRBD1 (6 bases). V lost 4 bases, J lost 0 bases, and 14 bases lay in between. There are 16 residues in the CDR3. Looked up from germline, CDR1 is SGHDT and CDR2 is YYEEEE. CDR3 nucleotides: TGTGCCAGCAGCCTCCCGACAGGCTTCTCTGGAAACACCATATATTTT. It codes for CASSLPTGFSGNTIYF.